This T cell receptor (beta chain) stems from a study of somatic mutations in cytotoxic T cells in rheumatoid arthritis. For the study at large: Flow sorting of some V beta antibody-stained T cells reached nearly 100% purity, with V beta1+ cells also TCRB-sequenced.

About this clone: Antigen: not known.

The V and J ends lost 3 bases and 2 bases respectively, with 4 bases between them. Germline CDR1 is MGHDK and CDR2 is SYGVNS. This CDR3 spans 12 amino acids. Study-level results: It was found that CD8+ T-cell clonality in rheumatoid arthritis patients did not differ significantly from that in age-matched healthy controls.

Blood donors with median age roughly 56 years (range roughly 21-75), 55% to 60% female, served as healthy controls. Positive selection using magnetic beads isolated the CD4+ and CD8+ cells (purity was checked by flow cytometry). Libraries were prepared by immunoSEQ multiplex PCR; TCRdb keeps only in-frame clonotypes and omits some of them. Here the sample spans around 19,000 clones, 86% being singletons. Sequenced sample: CD8+ T cells sorted from blood. The rearrangement uses TRBV25-1 and TRBJ1-1; no reliable D call. The source of this sequence is a woman between 45 and 65 years old in good health. CDR3 region: CASSEYNTEAFF. The CDR3 bases are TGTGCCAGCAGTGAGTACAACACTGAAGCTTTCTTT.